This T cell receptor beta chain was profiled in a study of blood T cells in healthy people across ages. The second PCR ran roughly 7 to 11 cycles with a sample-barcoded 5' primer and J-beta primers. TCRdb passed the 5' RACE reads through MiXCR, listing each CDR3 protein once. The sample lists approximately 770,000 distinct CDR3 sequences; about three fifths were seen once. Germline loops: CDR1 LGHDT, CDR2 YNNKEL (reference sequence). V dropped 4 bases and J dropped 5 bases, with 17 bases sitting between them. The CDR3 contains 15 residues. Material: blood. The chain recombines TRBV3-1 with TRBJ1-1; tentatively, D is TRBD1 (5 bases). The receptor comes from a man in his thirties or forties in good health. CDR3: CASSPTHDSRTEAFF. CDR3 nucleotide sequence: TGTGCCAGCAGCCCCACGCATGACAGTCGTACTGAAGCTTTCTTT.